The 3 T cell receptor beta chains given below trace back to one sample, sequenced in a study of blood T cell repertoires in COVID-19. The method was immunoSEQ multiplex PCR; TCRdb's version includes in-frame clones alone and lacks a portion of them. The sample carries 65,000 to 75,000 clones, 82% recorded once. Sample: peripheral blood. Source of these receptors: an elderly woman with acute or convalescent COVID-19.

The J gene is TRBJ1-3, the V gene TRBV5-1; D possibly corresponds to TRBD1 (5 bases). Germline CDR1 and CDR2: SGHRS and YFSETQ. V was pared by 3 bases and J by 1 base, with 11 bases between. The CDR3 length is 15 residues. The CDR3 coding sequence is TGCGCCAGCAGCTCCCTCGGGGGTTCTGGAAACACCATATATTTT. Its translation: CASSSLGGSGNTIYF.

The rearrangement joins TRBV5-1 to TRBJ1-2, with D perhaps TRBD1 (5 bases). The CDR3 covers 15 residues. Per germline, CDR1 SGHRS and CDR2 YFSETQ. V lost 2 bases and J lost 0, with 11 bases in between. The CDR3 region is CASSFGDSTNYGYTF. CDR3 DNA: TGCGCCAGCAGCTTCGGTGACAGTACTAACTATGGCTACACCTTC.

The chain couples TRBV7-9 to TRBJ2-1; 9 nucleotides match TRBD1. Trimming cost V 1 base and J 15 bases; bases outside gene matches: 4. Germline V gives CDR1 SEHNR, CDR2 FQNEAQ (reference sequence). The CDR3 has 12 amino acids. CDR3 residues: CASSLVTGGLFF. The CDR3 DNA reads TGTGCCAGCAGCTTAGTTACAGGGGGCCTGTTCTTC.